What follows are 29 T cell receptor beta chains derived from one specimen sequenced in a study of cytomegalovirus exposure and HLA in healthy donors. PCR primers comprised 60 Vbeta and 13 Jbeta primers. Here immunoSEQ multiplex PCR was the method, and the copy in TCRdb shows in-frame clones only, minus some. The table includes fewer than 200,000 clones, 65% to 90% detected once. Sequencing was performed on PBMCs. All receptors come from a human donor in good health.

The V call is TRBV4-3, the J call TRBJ2-3; 10 bases fit TRBD2. CDR3 length: 14 residues. CDR1 LGHNA and CDR2 YSLEER come from the germline V gene. The J segment lost 2 bases and the V segment lost 6 bases, leaving 2 bases of the junction unmatched. CDR3 sequence: CASRLAGNTDTQYF. The CDR3 DNA follows: TGCGCCAGCAGACTAGCGGGGAACACAGATACGCAGTATTTT.

The V and J genes are TRBV2 and TRBJ1-1; D is possibly TRBD1 (5 bases). CDR3 size: 15 residues. V was cut by 7 bases and J by 3 bases, with 18 bases left in between. Germline V CDR1 and CDR2: SNHLY, FYNNEI. Written as DNA, the CDR3 is TGTGCCAGCACGCTTGTCAGGGTAGGGGACACTGAAGCTTTCTTT. This gives the protein CASTLVRVGDTEAFF.

This clone appeared a single time. The chain has TRBV25-1 and TRBJ2-7, with D tentatively TRBD2 (5 bases). This CDR3 contains 16 residues. The germline V gene has CDR1 MGHDK and CDR2 SYGVNS. V dropped 0 bases and J dropped 2 bases, with 14 bases sitting between them. CDR3 nucleotides: TGTGCCAGCAGTGAATATCAAGGCCAAGCGGCCTACGAGCAGTACTTC. Encoded protein: CASSEYQGQAAYEQYF.

The chain uses TRBV6-6 and TRBJ2-7, with 7 nucleotides matching TRBD1. J was trimmed by 2 bases and V by 0 bases; bases with no gene match: 4. The CDR3 totals 15 residues. Germline V gene lookup returns CDR1 MNHNY and CDR2 SVGAGI (reference sequence). The chain's CDR3 is CASSYSGTEAYEQYF. The DNA of the CDR3 is TGTGCCAGCAGTTACTCGGGGACAGAAGCCTACGAGCAGTACTTC.

The chain couples TRBV19 to TRBJ2-5; 7 bases align to TRBD1. This CDR3 region has 17 residues. The V gene's germline CDR1 is LNHDA and CDR2 SQIVND (reference sequence). V was pared by 4 bases and J by 3 bases, with 14 bases of the junction left unmatched. For the CDR3, the DNA is TGTGCCAGTAGTAGTGATACTCGGAAAGGGACAGAAGAGACCCAGTACTTC. This codes for CASSSDTRKGTEETQYF.

The V call is TRBV10-3, the J call TRBJ2-3; tentative D call: TRBD2 (7 bases). The CDR3 sequence is 15 residues long. The germline V gene encodes CDR1 ENHRY and CDR2 SYGVKD. V was trimmed by 4 bases and J by 2 bases, leaving 13 bases between them. CDR3 in DNA: TGTGCCATCAGTGGGGCGGGGGCCCTCACAGATACGCAGTATTTT. It encodes CAISGAGALTDTQYF.

The rearrangement links TRBV2 to TRBJ2-5; D perhaps matches TRBD1 (6 bases). The J call may be in error: the DNA end matches TRBJ2-7 better. CDR1 is SNHLY and CDR2 is FYNNEI in the germline V gene. The CDR3 spans 12 residues. The chain's CDR3 is CASLDRTYEQYF. The CDR3 nucleotides are TGTGCCAGCCTAGACAGGACCTACGAGCAGTACTTC.

The rearrangement links TRBV4-1 to TRBJ2-5, with TRBD2 as a possible D gene (6 bases). V dropped 1 base and J dropped 5 bases, with 8 bases sitting between them. The CDR3 totals 13 residues. CDR1 is MGHRA and CDR2 is YSYEKL in the germline V gene. CDR3 sequence reads: CASSQGGVETQYF. CDR3 sequence (DNA): TGCGCCAGCAGCCAAGGGGGGGTGGAGACCCAGTACTTC.

V gene TRBV9 combines with J gene TRBJ2-2, with D possibly being TRBD2 (6 bases). The CDR3 is made up of 13 amino acids. Trimming took off 0 bases at V and 6 bases at J, with 6 bases between the two ends. The germline V gene encodes CDR1 SGDLS and CDR2 YYNGEE. CDR3 in amino acids: CASSVGEAGELFF. CDR3 coding DNA: TGTGCCAGCAGCGTAGGGGAGGCCGGGGAGCTGTTTTTT.

The chain joins TRBV27 to TRBJ2-2; possible D gene TRBD2, 5 bases. The length of the CDR3 is 12 residues. V lost 5 bases, J lost 6 bases, and 7 bases lay in between. From germline, CDR1 is MNHEY and CDR2 SMNVEV (reference sequence). CDR3 residues: CASSKRAGELFF. CDR3 sequence (DNA): TGTGCCAGCAGTAAGAGGGCCGGGGAGCTGTTTTTT.

This rearrangement joins TRBV9 to TRBJ1-2, with a tentative D call TRBD1 (6 bases). The germline V gene has CDR1 SGDLS and CDR2 YYNGEE. The CDR3 loop spans 14 amino acids. Between the trimmed V and J ends, which lost 3 bases and 1 base, there was a span of 10 bases. CDR3 residues: CASSGYRDNYGYTF. CDR3 nucleotide sequence: TGTGCCAGCAGCGGTTACAGGGATAACTATGGCTACACCTTC.

This chain links TRBV9 with TRBJ1-2, with D unclear. This CDR3 has 13 residues. Germline-derived CDR1 and CDR2 are SGDLS and YYNGEE. Trimming removed 2 bases from V and 8 bases from J, with 13 bases in between. The CDR3 protein is CASSVAVFGGYTF. CDR3 sequence (DNA): TGTGCCAGCAGCGTTGCGGTCTTCGGGGGCTACACCTTC.

This clone was found a few times. The rearrangement uses TRBV25-1 and TRBJ2-5, with 11 nucleotides matching TRBD2. From germline, CDR1 is MGHDK and CDR2 SYGVNS. V gave up 3 bases and J gave up 5 bases; unmatched junction bases: 5. The CDR3 consists of 15 residues. Here the CDR3 reads CASSEPSGGWETQYF. DNA for the CDR3: TGTGCCAGCAGTGAGCCTAGCGGGGGGTGGGAGACCCAGTACTTC.

The chain combines TRBV7-9 with TRBJ1-5; TRBD1 aligns across 9 bases. With V trimmed by 6 bases and J by 6 bases, 12 bases remained unmatched. Germline V gives CDR1 SEHNR, CDR2 FQNEAQ (reference sequence). The CDR3 consists of 16 residues. The CDR3 nucleotides read TGTGCCAGCAGTTATTTCACAGGGGGCGGTGGTCAGCCCCAGCATTTT. Protein: CASSYFTGGGGQPQHF.

This clone was observed a few times. The chain links TRBV6-5 to TRBJ1-6; TRBD1 agrees at 7 bases. CDR3 length: 14 amino acids. In germline, CDR1 is MNHEY, CDR2 SVGAGI. V shed 8 bases, J shed 7 bases, and the junction held 8 bases outside the gene matches. This CDR3 reads CASGWTGTNSPLHF. The CDR3, as DNA: TGTGCCAGCGGATGGACAGGAACGAATTCACCCCTCCACTTT.

This chain links TRBV6-6 with TRBJ2-7; D unclear. The V end was cut by 5 bases, the J end by 0 bases, with 5 bases between. This CDR3 spans 12 amino acids. Germline values: CDR1 MNHNY, CDR2 SVGAGI (reference sequence). In DNA, the CDR3 is TGTGCCAGCAGTATCGGCTCCTACGAGCAGTACTTC. As protein: CASSIGSYEQYF.

The chain uses TRBV7-2 and TRBJ1-1; tentative D call: TRBD1 (5 bases). Germline values: CDR1 SGHTA, CDR2 FQGNSA. V was trimmed by 8 bases and J by 6 bases, leaving 22 bases between them. The CDR3 loop spans 15 amino acids. CDR3 in DNA: TGTGCCAGCCAAGCCCTCCACTCAGGGAATGCTGAAGCTTTCTTT. Protein: CASQALHSGNAEAFF.

The chain recombines TRBV2 with TRBJ2-7; D might be TRBD1 (6 bases). The CDR3 contains 18 residues. V lost 0 bases, J lost 3 bases, and 21 bases lay in between. The germline V gene has CDR1 SNHLY and CDR2 FYNNEI. CDR3 sequence: CASSEASARGLSHYEQYF. CDR3 nucleotides: TGTGCCAGCAGTGAAGCCTCCGCCAGGGGTCTTTCTCACTACGAGCAGTACTTC.

The gene calls are TRBV4-1 and TRBJ1-6; perhaps TRBD1 as D (6 bases). Germline V gene sequence: CDR1 MGHRA, CDR2 YSYEKL. The CDR3 is 16 residues long. V dropped 2 bases and J dropped 6 bases, with 14 bases sitting between them. CDR3: CASSQPGQKINSPLHF. The CDR3 region has the DNA TGCGCCAGCAGCCAACCGGGACAAAAGATTAATTCACCCCTCCACTTT.

This chain links TRBV7-2 with TRBJ2-5; the match to TRBD1 covers 7 bases. Germline CDR1 SGHTA, CDR2 FQGNSA. The junction had 11 bases not matched to a gene; V was cut back by 7 bases and J by 6 bases. The CDR3 runs to 14 residues. DNA of the CDR3: TGTGCCAGCACCCCTTTAGGGGGCCTTCAGACCCAGTACTTC. Translation: CASTPLGGLQTQYF.

The rearrangement joins TRBV5-1 to TRBJ2-1; 7 positions agree with TRBD2. This CDR3 region has 15 residues. V dropped 4 bases and J dropped 8; count of bases not matched to a gene: 12. The germline gives CDR1 SGHRS, CDR2 YFSETQ. CDR3 protein: CASSGGDSQVHEQFF. The CDR3 nucleotides are TGCGCCAGCAGCGGGGGGGACTCGCAGGTCCATGAGCAGTTCTTC.

This sequence joins TRBV2 and TRBJ2-3; 9 bases agree with TRBD1. This CDR3 has 14 amino acids. Trimming removed 6 bases from V and 4 bases from J; junction bases left unmatched: 5. Germline V gene lookup returns CDR1 SNHLY and CDR2 FYNNEI. The DNA for the CDR3 is TGTGCCAGCAGAATGACAGGGGGGGCAGATACGCAGTATTTT. This sequence encodes CASRMTGGADTQYF.

The chain carries TRBV2 and TRBJ2-7; 9 nucleotides agree with TRBD1. The CDR3 is 13 residues long. The germline V gene encodes CDR1 SNHLY and CDR2 FYNNEI. V was pared by 6 bases and J by 6 bases, with 6 bases of the junction left unmatched. DNA for the CDR3: TGTGCCAGCAGAGGGGACAGGGTTCGCGAGCAGTACTTC. Protein sequence: CASRGDRVREQYF.

The chain uses TRBV4-2 and TRBJ2-2, with 7 positions matching TRBD1. This CDR3 comprises 15 residues. The junction had 3 bases not matched to a gene; V was cut back by 5 bases and J by 0 bases. Germline-derived CDR1 and CDR2 are LGHNA and YNFKEQ. CDR3 bases: TGTGCCAGCAGCTCGACAGGGACGAACACCGGGGAGCTGTTTTTT. Its translation: CASSSTGTNTGELFF.

This clone was counted only a few times. V is TRBV4-3 and J is TRBJ2-2, with D unresolved. V shed 1 base and J shed 7 bases, with 13 bases lying between them. Germline CDR1 is LGHNA and CDR2 is YSLEER. The CDR3 is 15 amino acids. CDR3 nucleotide sequence: TGCGCCAGCAGCCAAGGCACAGATTTTGGCGGGGAGCTGTTTTTT. As protein: CASSQGTDFGGELFF.

V usage is TRBV9 and J usage is TRBJ1-2; D might be TRBD1 (5 bases). Trimming cost V 7 bases and J 6 bases, with 13 bases left between them. This CDR3 region has 12 residues. Germline lookup yields CDR1 SGDLS and CDR2 YYNGEE. CDR3 DNA: TGTGCCAGCTACCGGGGGGAGGATGGCTACACCTTC. This translates into CASYRGEDGYTF. The full variable domain, completed using reference TRBV9 and TRBJ1-2, is DSGVTQTPKHLITATGQRVTLRCSPRSGDLSVYWYQQSLDQGLQFLIQYYNGEERAKGNILERFSAQQFPDLHSELNLSSLELGDSALYFCASYRGEDGYTFGSGTRLTVV.

The chain recombines TRBV5-1 with TRBJ2-1, with TRBD1 as a possible D gene (6 bases). From germline, CDR1 is SGHRS and CDR2 YFSETQ. V lost 0 bases and J 9 bases, leaving 16 bases between the germline ends. The CDR3 spans 15 residues. Here the CDR3 DNA reads TGCGCCAGCAGCTTGGGGGTGGCAGGGGCTGGTGAGCAGTTCTTC. It is translated as CASSLGVAGAGEQFF.

The genes are TRBV7-9 and TRBJ2-7; 7 bases are a match to TRBD1. V lost 5 bases, J lost 0 bases, and 4 bases stayed unmatched. Germline lookup yields CDR1 SEHNR and CDR2 FQNEAQ (reference sequence). CDR3 length: 14 amino acids. CDR3 bases: TGTGCCAGCAGCACGGACAGGAACTCCTACGAGCAGTACTTC. Translated: CASSTDRNSYEQYF.

V and J are TRBV21-1 and TRBJ2-7; the D segment call TRBD2 is taken from the table without a DNA check. TRBV21-1 is tagged as a pseudogene. CDR3 length equals 13 residues. The CDR3 DNA follows: TGTGCCAGCAGCAATCAGGAGGGGTCCGAGCAGTACTTC. Translation: CASSNQEGSEQYF.